Listed below are T cell receptor beta chains from one sample, sequenced in a study of cytomegalovirus exposure and HLA in healthy donors. Using immunoSEQ multiplex PCR, the repertoire was profiled, and TCRdb retains in-frame clones only, with some absent. The specimen's table records approximately 110,000 clones. Sequences were obtained from PBMCs. The receptors here all came from a man between 45 and 60 years old in good health and CMV-seronegative. Each CDR3 is given with its conserved first and last residue. The order of the fields is J gene, D gene, V gene, CDR3 DNA, CDR3 protein. The D gene is left open where the match is weak.

TRBJ2-1 | TRBD2 | TRBV9 | TGTGCCAGCAGCCCCCACGAGGGGACTAGTTTTAGCTCCTACAATGAGCAGTTCTTC | CASSPHEGTSFSSYNEQFF
TRBJ2-2 | TRBD1 | TRBV9 | TGTGCCAGCAGCATCCGGGACAGGGCTTACACCGGGGAGCTGTTTTTT | CASSIRDRAYTGELFF
TRBJ1-3 | NA | TRBV10-2 | TGCGCCAGCAGTGAGACCTCCGTAGGGGCCTCCGGAAACACCATATATTTT | CASSETSVGASGNTIYF
TRBJ1-3 | TRBD1 | TRBV6-6 | TGTGCCAGCAGTCCGACCGGACAGGGTGACACCATATATTTT | CASSPTGQGDTIYF
TRBJ2-5 | TRBD2 | TRBV25-1 | TGTGCCAGCAGACTAGCGGGGGGTCTAGAGACCCAGTACTTC | CASRLAGGLETQYF
TRBJ1-2 | NA | TRBV2 | TGTGCCAGCCATGACAGGACTAACTATGGCTACACCTTC | CASHDRTNYGYTF
TRBJ2-3 | NA | TRBV19 | TGTGCCAGTAGACAAGCAGGGGATACGCAGTATTTT | CASRQAGDTQYF
TRBJ2-7 | TRBD2 | TRBV7-2 | TGTGCCAGCAGCAGACAACTAGCGGGGGCCTACGAGCAGTACTTC | CASSRQLAGAYEQYF
TRBJ2-7 | NA | TRBV6-5 | TGTGCCAGCGCCACTGCTTACGAGCAGTACTTC | CASATAYEQYF
TRBJ2-1 | NA | TRBV7-2 | TGTGCCAGCAGCTTACAGGTGAGCTCCTACAATGAGCAGTTCTTC | CASSLQVSSYNEQFF
TRBJ2-3 | NA | TRBV6-6 | TGTGCCAGCAGTTACTCGGCGGCAGATACGCAGTATTTT | CASSYSAADTQYF
TRBJ2-5 | TRBD2 | TRBV28 | TGTGCCAGCAGTTTAGCGGGGGGCTCAGAGACCCAGTACTTC | CASSLAGGSETQYF
TRBJ1-2 | TRBD1 | TRBV9 | TGTGCCAGCAGCGACCTCAGGGACAGGGGGACGAATGGCTACACCTTC | CASSDLRDRGTNGYTF
TRBJ2-7 | TRBD2 | TRBV4-2 | TGTGCCAGCAGCCCGCTTGGGACTAGCTACCACGAGCAGTACTTC | CASSPLGTSYHEQYF
TRBJ2-1 | NA | TRBV7-2 | TGTGCCAGCACCCTGATGGGCGGGGACTTCTCCTACAATGAGCAGTTCTTC | CASTLMGGDFSYNEQFF
TRBJ1-4 | NA | TRBV5-6 | TGTGCCAGCAGCTTGGAGGGAGGAGGTGAAAAACTGTTTTTT | CASSLEGGGEKLFF
TRBJ2-1 | TRBD2 | TRBV29-1 | TGCAGCGTGCCTCTAGCGGGAGCCTACAATGAGCAGTTCTTC | CSVPLAGAYNEQFF
TRBJ2-2 | TRBD2 | TRBV5-1 | TGCGCCAGCAGCTTGGGAACTAGCGGGAGTAGGTCCGGGGAGCTGTTTTTT | CASSLGTSGSRSGELFF
TRBJ1-2 | NA | TRBV14 | TGTGCCAGCAGCCAAGATATGACAGCTCGCGGCTACACCTTC | CASSQDMTARGYTF
TRBJ1-2 | NA | TRBV2 | TGTGCCAGCAGTGAAGCGCTTCCATGGTCCGGGGGGATCGGTGGGATCGGTGGGGACTATGGCTACACCTTC | CASSEALPWSGGIGGIGGDYGYTF
TRBJ2-6 | TRBD1 | TRBV7-8 | TGTGCCAGCAGCTTTAACAAAGGGACAGTTTCTGGGGCCAACGTCCTGACTTTC | CASSFNKGTVSGANVLTF
TRBJ2-7 | NA | TRBV7-6 | TGTGCCAGCAGCTCCCGGGCGGGAACCTACGAGGGGCAGTACTTC | CASSSRAGTYEGQYF
TRBJ1-1 | NA | TRBV29-1 | TGCAGCGTTCACCGGGGACAAAATATGATACTGAACACTGAAGCTTTCTTT | CSVHRGQNMILNTEAFF
TRBJ1-5 | NA | TRBV15 | TGTGCCACCAGCAGAGGACAGTATAGCAATCAGCCCCAGCATTTT | CATSRGQYSNQPQHF
TRBJ1-1 | NA | TRBV6-5 | TGTGCCAGCCTGGGGGAGGGAAACACTGAAGCTTTCTTT | CASLGEGNTEAFF
TRBJ2-3 | TRBD2 | TRBV7-2 | TGTGCCAGCAGCCCAGCGGGGGGGCGTGCAGATACGCAGTATTTT | CASSPAGGRADTQYF
TRBJ1-3 | NA | TRBV6-5 | TGTGCCAGCAGACAGTCCCGCTCTGGAAACACCATATATTTT | CASRQSRSGNTIYF
TRBJ1-2 | TRBD1 | TRBV10-3 | TGTGCCATTGCGGATGGGACAGGGGGCTATGGCTACACCTTC | CAIADGTGGYGYTF
TRBJ1-1 | TRBD1 | TRBV2 | TGTGCCAGCGGGGACAGAGCGTCGGCTGAAGCTTTCTTT | CASGDRASAEAFF
TRBJ2-1 | TRBD2 | TRBV18 | TGTGCCAGCTCACCTGACGGGAGGGTGAACAATGAGCAGTTCTTC | CASSPDGRVNNEQFF
TRBJ2-3 | NA | TRBV5-1 | TGCGCCAGCAGCGGGAGCCACCTCTTCACGCCCCGAGATACGCAGTATTTT | CASSGSHLFTPRDTQYF
TRBJ2-2 | NA | TRBV5-1 | TGCGCCAGCAGCTTGGGACTCCTCACCGGGGAGCTGTTTTTT | CASSLGLLTGELFF
TRBJ2-7 | TRBD2 | TRBV19 | TGTGCCAGTAGTATCGGGGGGGGCTACGAGCAGTACTTC | CASSIGGGYEQYF
TRBJ1-2 | TRBD1 | TRBV5-6 | TGTGCCAGCAGTTCCGCGACAGGGATCAAGGGCTACACCTTC | CASSSATGIKGYTF
TRBJ1-5 | NA | TRBV6-1 | TGTGCCAGCATAAGAGAGTTTCATAGCAATCAGCCCCAGCATTTT | CASIREFHSNQPQHF
TRBJ2-5 | NA | TRBV19 | TGTGCCAGTAGTCCCTTCCAGGGTGGGGAGACCCAGTACTTC | CASSPFQGGETQYF
TRBJ2-7 | TRBD1 | TRBV6-5 | TGTGCCAGCAGTTACTTTCAGGGGGTCTACGAGCAGTACTTC | CASSYFQGVYEQYF